A single sample gave rise to the 10 T cell receptor beta chains below, sequenced in a study of cytomegalovirus exposure and HLA in healthy donors. The PCR made use of 60 Vbeta and 13 Jbeta primers. The data were produced by immunoSEQ multiplex PCR, yet TCRdb's version contains in-frame clones alone and is incomplete. The sample has 150,000 to 200,000 clones; 55% to 65% are singletons. The sequenced material came from PBMCs. Receptor source: a man aged 40-49 years in good health and CMV-seronegative.

The J gene is TRBJ2-4, the V gene TRBV28; 10 positions match TRBD1. The CDR3 totals 15 residues. CDR1 and CDR2 (germline): MDHEN, SYDVKM. The junction had 2 bases not matched to a gene; V was cut back by 5 bases and J by 1 base. The CDR3 is CASSPTGGAKNIQYF. CDR3 bases: TGTGCCAGCAGTCCGACAGGGGGCGCCAAAAACATTCAGTACTTC.

The chain combines TRBV5-1 with TRBJ1-6; TRBD1 matches 7 bases. With 3 bases clipped from V and 9 bases from J, the junction kept 12 bases outside the gene matches. The CDR3 loop spans 16 amino acids. CDR1 SGHRS and CDR2 YFSETQ come from the germline V gene. The CDR3: CASSYSTGTESSPLHF. The CDR3 bases are TGCGCCAGCAGCTACTCCACCGGGACAGAAAGTTCACCCCTCCACTTT.

The chain is built from TRBV5-1 and TRBJ2-3, with 15 bases aligning to TRBD2. This CDR3 contains 19 residues. V lost 4 bases and J lost 9; bases outside the gene matches: 18. Per the germline V gene, CDR1 is SGHRS and CDR2 is YFSETQ. CDR3 loop: CASSVKGLAGGRAEGTQYF. CDR3 bases: TGCGCCAGCAGCGTAAAGGGACTAGCGGGAGGCCGGGCCGAGGGGACGCAGTATTTT.

The gene calls are TRBV6-5 and TRBJ2-5; 8 bases agree with TRBD2. The CDR3 covers 15 residues. V was pared by 3 bases and J by 5 bases, with 8 bases of the junction left unmatched. Per germline, CDR1 MNHEY and CDR2 SVGAGI. CDR3 in amino acids: CASSYRGGPGETQYF. The CDR3, as DNA: TGTGCCAGCAGTTATCGCGGGGGGCCAGGGGAGACCCAGTACTTC.

This chain links TRBV5-1 with TRBJ1-1; TRBD1 matches at 7 bases. V trimming: 5 bases; J trimming: 4 bases; junction bases outside the gene matches: 8. This CDR3 region has 14 residues. CDR1 and CDR2 (germline): SGHRS, YFSETQ. The CDR3 DNA sequence: TGCGCCAGCAGTCTGGCAGGGGGGCGCACTGAAGCTTTCTTT. It specifies CASSLAGGRTEAFF.

This clone was picked up a small number of times. J is TRBJ1-2 and V is TRBV6-5; D unclear. The germline V and J ends were trimmed by 4 bases and 7 bases, with 10 bases remaining between them. Per the germline V gene, CDR1 is MNHEY and CDR2 is SVGAGI. CDR3 size: 12 residues. The CDR3 loop is CASSSPVRGYTF. CDR3 sequence (DNA): TGTGCCAGCAGTTCCCCGGTGCGTGGCTACACCTTC.

The V gene is TRBV5-8, the J gene TRBJ1-2; 9 nucleotides match TRBD1. The germline V gene encodes CDR1 SGHTS and CDR2 YDEGEE. V dropped 4 bases and J dropped 5; count of bases not matched to a gene: 9. The CDR3 is 15 residues long. CDR3 residues: CASSQGQGQGYGYTF. In nucleotides, the CDR3 is TGTGCCAGCAGCCAAGGACAGGGGCAGGGATATGGCTACACCTTC. The entire variable domain, with the rest obtained from reference TRBV5-8 and TRBJ1-2, is as follows: EAGVTQSPTHLIKTRGQQATLRCSPISGHTSVYWYQQALGLGLQFLLWYDEGEERNRGNFPPRFSGRQFPNYSSELNVNALELEDSALYLCASSQGQGQGYGYTFGSGTRLTVV.

This clone was found a few times. V usage is TRBV27 and J usage is TRBJ1-1; D perhaps matches TRBD1 (6 bases). Germline values: CDR1 MNHEY, CDR2 SMNVEV (reference sequence). The CDR3 consists of 15 residues. The V end was cut by 10 bases, the J end by 4 bases, with 22 bases between. CDR3 sequence: CATRVFKTGSTEAFF. The CDR3 DNA follows: TGTGCCACCCGAGTATTTAAAACAGGGTCCACTGAAGCTTTCTTT.

J is TRBJ1-5 and V is TRBV6-5; TRBD1 matches 12 bases. Per germline, CDR1 MNHEY and CDR2 SVGAGI. The CDR3 is 16 amino acids. With 2 bases clipped from V and 6 bases from J, the junction kept 5 bases outside the gene matches. The CDR3 loop reads CASSYAGTGGSQPQHF. The DNA for the CDR3 is TGTGCCAGCAGTTACGCCGGGACAGGGGGCAGTCAGCCCCAGCATTTT.

This clone showed up just a few times. This sequence joins TRBV6-1 and TRBJ1-1, with 7 nucleotides matching TRBD1. CDR3 size: 14 residues. CDR1 is MNHNS and CDR2 is SASEGT in the germline V gene. Trimming cost V 8 bases and J 1 base; bases outside gene matches: 7. CDR3 coding DNA: TGTGCCAGCGGAGGGGGCGTATGGAACACTGAAGCTTTCTTT. Residues: CASGGGVWNTEAFF.